The rows below give T cell receptor beta chains drawn from one sample of a study of OX40 agonist ivuxolimab in advanced cancers. Profiling relied on immunoSEQ multiplex PCR, and the TCRdb table lists in-frame clones only, not all of them. Counted here are roughly 150,000 clones, approximately 94% occurring once; the ten biggest clones make up approximately 0.3%. The sample was CD4+ or CD8+ T cells sorted from blood, taken in a trial of the OX40 agonist ivuxolimab. These receptors all stem from an adult with an advanced solid tumor such as melanoma, head and neck, liver or kidney cancer. Each CDR3 is given with its conserved first and last residue. D genes are given only for firm matches. Clone size is shown for a subset of rows, as once, few, many or a class of expanded clone.

CDR3: CSKSSYNEQFF; DNA: TGCAGCAAGAGCTCCTACAATGAGCAGTTCTTC; size: NA; V: TRBV20-1; D: NA; J: TRBJ2-1
CDR3: CASGGGGAYNSPLHF; DNA: TGTGCCAGCGGGGGCGGTGGCGCCTATAATTCACCCCTCCACTTT; size: NA; V: TRBV7-2; D: NA; J: TRBJ1-6
CDR3: CASSRTVPTQETQYF; DNA: TGCGCCAGCAGCAGGACAGTTCCTACTCAAGAGACCCAGTACTTC; size: NA; V: TRBV5-1; D: NA; J: TRBJ2-5
CDR3: CASSQDRAVLGGYTF; DNA: TGTGCCAGCAGCCAAGATAGGGCCGTACTAGGTGGCTACACCTTC; size: NA; V: TRBV4-2; D: NA; J: TRBJ1-2
CDR3: CASSLEWAMDTEAFF; DNA: TGTGCCAGCAGCTTAGAATGGGCCATGGACACTGAAGCTTTCTTT; size: NA; V: TRBV7-9; D: NA; J: TRBJ1-1
CDR3: CTSFREDYGYTF; DNA: TGCACCTCATTTAGGGAGGACTATGGCTACACCTTC; size: NA; V: TRBV29-1; D: NA; J: TRBJ1-2
CDR3: CASSRLVQETQYF; DNA: TGCGCCAGCAGCCGTTTGGTTCAAGAGACCCAGTACTTC; size: NA; V: TRBV4-3; D: NA; J: TRBJ2-5
CDR3: CASSEALTGGYGYTF; DNA: TGTGCCAGCAGTGAAGCGCTAACGGGGGGCTATGGCTACACCTTC; size: NA; V: TRBV6-1; D: NA; J: TRBJ1-2
CDR3: CASSPRAPDTQYF; DNA: TGTGCCAGCAGTCCCAGGGCCCCAGATACGCAGTATTTT; size: NA; V: TRBV11-3; D: NA; J: TRBJ2-3
CDR3: CASRQQGLNTEAFF; DNA: TGTGCCAGCAGACAACAGGGGTTGAACACTGAAGCTTTCTTT; size: NA; V: TRBV2; D: TRBD1; J: TRBJ1-1
CDR3: CASSPGDGHSNQPQHF; DNA: TGTGCCAGCAGCCCAGGGGACGGTCATAGCAATCAGCCCCAGCATTTT; size: NA; V: TRBV7-8; D: NA; J: TRBJ1-5
CDR3: CASTPWGRSDGYTF; DNA: TGTGCCAGTACCCCTTGGGGCAGGAGTGATGGCTACACCTTC; size: NA; V: TRBV19; D: NA; J: TRBJ1-2
CDR3: CATGRLNTEAFF; DNA: TGTGCCACCGGACGGTTGAACACTGAAGCTTTCTTT; size: once; V: TRBV11-2; D: NA; J: TRBJ1-1
CDR3: CASRQISGGAYNEQFF; DNA: TGTGCCAGCAGACAAATTAGCGGGGGGGCTTACAATGAGCAGTTCTTC; size: NA; V: TRBV27; D: TRBD2; J: TRBJ2-1
CDR3: CAWMGEGSYEQYF; DNA: TGTGCCTGGATGGGGGAAGGGAGCTACGAGCAGTACTTC; size: NA; V: TRBV30; D: NA; J: TRBJ2-7
CDR3: CASRVPRGLNTEAFF; DNA: TGTGCCAGCAGGGTTCCAAGGGGCCTGAACACTGAAGCTTTCTTT; size: NA; V: TRBV6-4; D: NA; J: TRBJ1-1
CDR3: CASSQDTF; DNA: TGTGCCAGCAGCCAAGACACCTTC; size: NA; V: TRBV3-2; D: NA; J: TRBJ1-2
CDR3: CASSRWTGDYEQYF; DNA: TGTGCCAGTAGCCGGTGGACGGGGGACTACGAGCAGTACTTC; size: once; V: TRBV19; D: NA; J: TRBJ2-7
CDR3: CASSLSSGALNQPQHF; DNA: TGTGCCAGCTCACTAAGCTCGGGGGCCCTCAATCAGCCCCAGCATTTT; size: NA; V: TRBV18; D: NA; J: TRBJ1-5
CDR3: CASSTGSGTEAFF; DNA: TGTGCCAGCTCAACCGGGTCAGGCACTGAAGCTTTCTTT; size: NA; V: TRBV18; D: NA; J: TRBJ1-1
CDR3: CASSVNGASTDTQYF; DNA: TGTGCCAGCAGCGTAAATGGGGCGAGCACAGATACGCAGTATTTT; size: NA; V: TRBV9; D: NA; J: TRBJ2-3
CDR3: CASSSRQGLQETQYF; DNA: TGTGCCAGTAGTAGTCGACAGGGACTTCAAGAGACCCAGTACTTC; size: NA; V: TRBV19; D: NA; J: TRBJ2-5
CDR3: CASSQVWGVSGNTIYF; DNA: TGTGCCAGCAGCCAAGTATGGGGGGTCTCTGGAAACACCATATATTTT; size: NA; V: TRBV14; D: NA; J: TRBJ1-3